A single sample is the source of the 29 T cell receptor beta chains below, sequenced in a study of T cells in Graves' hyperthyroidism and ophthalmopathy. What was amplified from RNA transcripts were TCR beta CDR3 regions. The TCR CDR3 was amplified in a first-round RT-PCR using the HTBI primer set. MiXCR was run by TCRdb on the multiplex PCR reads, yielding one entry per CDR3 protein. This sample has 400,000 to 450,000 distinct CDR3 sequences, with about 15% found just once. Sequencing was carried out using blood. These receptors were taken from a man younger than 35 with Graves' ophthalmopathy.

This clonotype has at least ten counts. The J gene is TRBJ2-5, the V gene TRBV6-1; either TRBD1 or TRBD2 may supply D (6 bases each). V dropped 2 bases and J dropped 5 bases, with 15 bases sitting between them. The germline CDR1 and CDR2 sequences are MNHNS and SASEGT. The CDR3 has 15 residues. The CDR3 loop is CASSEPGARPETQYF. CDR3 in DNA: TGTGCCAGCAGTGAACCGGGGGCAAGACCCGAGACCCAGTACTTC.

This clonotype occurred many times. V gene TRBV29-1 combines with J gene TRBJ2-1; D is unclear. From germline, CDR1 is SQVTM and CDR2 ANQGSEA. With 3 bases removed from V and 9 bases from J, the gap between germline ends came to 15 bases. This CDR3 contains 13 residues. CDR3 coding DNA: TGCAGCGTTGACAGTATGGATACAATTGAGCAGTTCTTC. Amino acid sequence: CSVDSMDTIEQFF.

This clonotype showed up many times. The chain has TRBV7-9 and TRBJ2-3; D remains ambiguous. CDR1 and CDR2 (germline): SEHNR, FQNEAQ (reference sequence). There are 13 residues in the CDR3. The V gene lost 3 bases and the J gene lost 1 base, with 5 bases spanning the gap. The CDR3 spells CASSFLGTDTQYF. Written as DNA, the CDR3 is TGTGCCAGCAGCTTTCTAGGCACAGATACGCAGTATTTT. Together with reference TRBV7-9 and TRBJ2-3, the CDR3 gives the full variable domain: DTGVSQNPRHKITKRGQNVTFRCDPISEHNRLYWYRQTLGQGPEFLTYFQNEAQLEKSRLLSDRFSAERPKGSFSTLEIQRTEQGDSAMYLCASSFLGTDTQYFGPGTRLTVL.

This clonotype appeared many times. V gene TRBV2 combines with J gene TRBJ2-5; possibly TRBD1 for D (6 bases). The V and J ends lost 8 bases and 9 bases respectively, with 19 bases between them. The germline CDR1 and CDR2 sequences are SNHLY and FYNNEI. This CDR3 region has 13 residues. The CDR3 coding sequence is TGTGCCAGCCAGACCGGGACACCCTCGCCCCAGTACTTC. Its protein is CASQTGTPSPQYF.

The CDR3 sequence is CASSPINDKYYGYTF. The CDR3 DNA follows: TGTGCCAGCTCACCCATAAACGACAAGTACTATGGCTACACCTTC. The chain links TRBV18 to TRBJ1-2; D unresolved. V shed 3 bases and J shed 3 bases, with 14 bases lying between them. The CDR3 sequence is 15 residues long. The V gene's germline CDR1 is KGHSH and CDR2 LQKENI.

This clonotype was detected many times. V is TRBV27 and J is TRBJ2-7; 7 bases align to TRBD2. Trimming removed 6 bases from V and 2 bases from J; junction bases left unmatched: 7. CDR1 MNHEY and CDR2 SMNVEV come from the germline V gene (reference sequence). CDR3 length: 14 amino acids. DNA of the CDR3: TGTGCCAGCAGCGGGGGGTCCGCCGCCTACGAGCAGTACTTC. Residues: CASSGGSAAYEQYF.

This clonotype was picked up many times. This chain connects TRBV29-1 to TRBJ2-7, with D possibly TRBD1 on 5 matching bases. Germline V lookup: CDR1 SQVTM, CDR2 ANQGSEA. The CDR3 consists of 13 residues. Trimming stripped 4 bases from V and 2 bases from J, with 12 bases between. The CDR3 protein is CSVVPGKAYEQYF. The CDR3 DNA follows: TGCAGCGTTGTGCCAGGGAAAGCCTACGAGCAGTACTTC.

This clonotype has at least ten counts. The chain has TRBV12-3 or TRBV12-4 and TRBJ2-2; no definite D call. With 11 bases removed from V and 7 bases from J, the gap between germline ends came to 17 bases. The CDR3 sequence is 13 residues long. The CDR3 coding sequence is TGTGCCTTCCTGGTGGAACGGAGCGGGGAGCTGTTTTTT. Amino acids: CAFLVERSGELFF.

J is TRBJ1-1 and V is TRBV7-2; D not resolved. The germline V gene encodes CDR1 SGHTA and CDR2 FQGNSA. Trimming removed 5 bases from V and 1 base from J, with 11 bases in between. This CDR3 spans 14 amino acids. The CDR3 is CASSASNRNTEAFF. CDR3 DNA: TGTGCCAGCAGCGCATCTAACCGGAACACTGAAGCTTTCTTT. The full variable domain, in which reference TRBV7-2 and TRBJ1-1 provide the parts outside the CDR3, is GAGVSQSPSNKVTEKGKDVELRCDPISGHTALYWYRQSLGQGLEFLIYFQGNSAPDKSGLPSDRFSAERTGGSVSTLTIQRTQQEDSAVYLCASSASNRNTEAFFGQGTRLTVV.

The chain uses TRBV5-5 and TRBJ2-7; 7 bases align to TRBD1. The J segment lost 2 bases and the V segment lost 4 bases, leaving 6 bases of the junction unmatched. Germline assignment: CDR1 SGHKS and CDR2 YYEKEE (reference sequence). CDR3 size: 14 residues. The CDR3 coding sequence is TGTGCCAGCAGCAACGGACAGGTAGCCTACGAGCAGTACTTC. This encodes CASSNGQVAYEQYF.

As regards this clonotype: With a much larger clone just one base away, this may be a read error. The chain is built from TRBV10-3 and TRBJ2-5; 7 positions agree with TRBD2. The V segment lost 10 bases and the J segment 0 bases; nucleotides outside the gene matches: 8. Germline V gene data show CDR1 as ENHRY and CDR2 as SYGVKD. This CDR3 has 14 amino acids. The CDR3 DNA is TGTGCCACTTCCAACACTAGCGACCAAGAGACCCAGTACTTC. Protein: CATSNTSDQETQYF.

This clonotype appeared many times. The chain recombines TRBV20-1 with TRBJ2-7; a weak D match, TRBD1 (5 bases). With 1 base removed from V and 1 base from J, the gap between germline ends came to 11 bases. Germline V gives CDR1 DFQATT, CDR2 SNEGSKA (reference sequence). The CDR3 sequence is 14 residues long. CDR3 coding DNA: TGCAGTGCTAGAGGAAGACAGCCGTCCTACGAGCAGTACTTC. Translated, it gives CSARGRQPSYEQYF.

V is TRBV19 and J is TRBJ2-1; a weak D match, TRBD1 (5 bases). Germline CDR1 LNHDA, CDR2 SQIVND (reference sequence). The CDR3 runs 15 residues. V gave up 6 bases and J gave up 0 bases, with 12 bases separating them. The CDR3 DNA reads TGTGCCAGTAGACAGGACCAAAGCTCCTACAATGAGCAGTTCTTC. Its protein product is CASRQDQSSYNEQFF.

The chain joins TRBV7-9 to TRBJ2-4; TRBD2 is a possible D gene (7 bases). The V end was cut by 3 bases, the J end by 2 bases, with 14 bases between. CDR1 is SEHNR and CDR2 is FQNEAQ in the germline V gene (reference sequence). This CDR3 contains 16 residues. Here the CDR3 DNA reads TGTGCCAGCAGCTTCGAAGGGGGGGGAACCAAAAACATTCAGTACTTC. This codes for CASSFEGGGTKNIQYF.

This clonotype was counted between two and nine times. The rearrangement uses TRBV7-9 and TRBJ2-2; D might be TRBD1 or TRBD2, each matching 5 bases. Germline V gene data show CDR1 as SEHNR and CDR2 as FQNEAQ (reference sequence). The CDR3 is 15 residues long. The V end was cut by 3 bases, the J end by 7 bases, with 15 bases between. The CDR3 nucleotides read TGTGCCAGCAGCTTGAGTTGGGGACCTCGCGGGGAGCTGTTTTTT. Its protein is CASSLSWGPRGELFF.

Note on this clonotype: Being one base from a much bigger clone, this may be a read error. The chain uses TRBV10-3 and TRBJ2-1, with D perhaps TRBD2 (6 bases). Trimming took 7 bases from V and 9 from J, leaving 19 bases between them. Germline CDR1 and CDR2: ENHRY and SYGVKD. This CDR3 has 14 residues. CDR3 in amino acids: CAINAETTRGEQFF. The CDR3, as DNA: TGTGCCATCAACGCCGAGACAACGCGGGGTGAGCAGTTCTTC.

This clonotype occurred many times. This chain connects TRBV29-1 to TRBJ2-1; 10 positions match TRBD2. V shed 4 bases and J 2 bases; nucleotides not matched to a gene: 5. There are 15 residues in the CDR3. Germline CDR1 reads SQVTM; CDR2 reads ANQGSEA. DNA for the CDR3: TGCAGCGTTGTTAGCACTAGCGGGACCTACAATGAGCAGTTCTTC. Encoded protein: CSVVSTSGTYNEQFF.

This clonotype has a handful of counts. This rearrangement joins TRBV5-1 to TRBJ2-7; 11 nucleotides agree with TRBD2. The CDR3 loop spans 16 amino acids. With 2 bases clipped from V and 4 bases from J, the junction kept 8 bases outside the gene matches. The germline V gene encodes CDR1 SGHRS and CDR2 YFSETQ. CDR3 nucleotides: TGCGCCAGCAGCTTACTGACTAGCGGGACATTATACGAGCAGTACTTC. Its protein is CASSLLTSGTLYEQYF.

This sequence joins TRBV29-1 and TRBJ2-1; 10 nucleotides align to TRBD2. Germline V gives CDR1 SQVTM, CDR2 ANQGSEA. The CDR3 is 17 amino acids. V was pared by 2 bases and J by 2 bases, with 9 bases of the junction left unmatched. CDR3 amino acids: CSVEYLAGALAYNEQFF. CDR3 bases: TGCAGCGTTGAATACCTAGCGGGAGCGCTCGCCTACAATGAGCAGTTCTTC.

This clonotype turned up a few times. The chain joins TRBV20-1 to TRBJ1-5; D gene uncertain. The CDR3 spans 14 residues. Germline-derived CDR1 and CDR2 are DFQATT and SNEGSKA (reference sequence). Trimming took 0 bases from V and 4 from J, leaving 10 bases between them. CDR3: CSARDLAGNQPQHF. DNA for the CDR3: TGCAGTGCTAGAGATCTGGCAGGAAATCAGCCCCAGCATTTT.

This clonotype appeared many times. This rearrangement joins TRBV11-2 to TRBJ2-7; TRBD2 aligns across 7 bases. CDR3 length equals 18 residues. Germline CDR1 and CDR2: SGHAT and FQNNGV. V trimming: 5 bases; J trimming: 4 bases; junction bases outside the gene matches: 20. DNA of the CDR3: TGTGCCAGCAGCGTCAGAATCCTCGGGACTGCGGGAGCTTACGAGCAGTACTTC. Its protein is CASSVRILGTAGAYEQYF.

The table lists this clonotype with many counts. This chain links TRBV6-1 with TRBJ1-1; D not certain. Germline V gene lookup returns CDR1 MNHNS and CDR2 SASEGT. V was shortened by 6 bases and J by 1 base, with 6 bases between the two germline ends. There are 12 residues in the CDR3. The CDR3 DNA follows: TGTGCCAGCAGGACGTCGAACACTGAAGCTTTCTTT. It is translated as CASRTSNTEAFF.

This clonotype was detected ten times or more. The CDR3 DNA reads TGTGCCAGCAGCTTAGGAGGGGCAGGCTACACCTTC. Encoded protein: CASSLGGAGYTF. This sequence joins TRBV7-9 and TRBJ1-2; a possible D gene is TRBD1 (5 bases). There are 12 residues in the CDR3. Germline V CDR1 and CDR2: SEHNR, FQNEAQ (reference sequence). Trimming left V 1 base short and J 8 bases short, with 8 bases between.

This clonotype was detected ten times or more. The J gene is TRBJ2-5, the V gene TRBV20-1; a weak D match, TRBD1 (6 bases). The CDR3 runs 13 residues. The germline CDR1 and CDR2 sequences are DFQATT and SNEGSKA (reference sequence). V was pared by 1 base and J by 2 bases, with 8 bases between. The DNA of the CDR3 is TGCAGTGCTAGAGTAGGACAGCAAGAGACCCAGTACTTC. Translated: CSARVGQQETQYF.

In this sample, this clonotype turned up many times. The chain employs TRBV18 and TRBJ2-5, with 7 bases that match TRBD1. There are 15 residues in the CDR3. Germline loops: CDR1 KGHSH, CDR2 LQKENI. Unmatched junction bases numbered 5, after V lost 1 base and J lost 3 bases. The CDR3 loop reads CASSPLGTEKETQYF. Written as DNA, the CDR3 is TGTGCCAGCTCACCACTTGGGACAGAGAAAGAGACCCAGTACTTC. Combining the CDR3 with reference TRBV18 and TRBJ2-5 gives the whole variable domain NAGVMQNPRHLVRRRGQEARLRCSPMKGHSHVYWYRQLPEEGLKFMVYLQKENIIDESGMPKERFSAEFPKEGPSILRIQQVVRGDSAAYFCASSPLGTEKETQYFGPGTRLLVL.

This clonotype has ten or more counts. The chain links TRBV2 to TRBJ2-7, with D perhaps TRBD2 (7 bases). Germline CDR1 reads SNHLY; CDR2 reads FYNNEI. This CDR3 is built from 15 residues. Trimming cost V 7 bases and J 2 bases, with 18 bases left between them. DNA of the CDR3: TGTGCCAGCATCAAGGGGGGGACACTTACCTACGAGCAGTACTTC. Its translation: CASIKGGTLTYEQYF.

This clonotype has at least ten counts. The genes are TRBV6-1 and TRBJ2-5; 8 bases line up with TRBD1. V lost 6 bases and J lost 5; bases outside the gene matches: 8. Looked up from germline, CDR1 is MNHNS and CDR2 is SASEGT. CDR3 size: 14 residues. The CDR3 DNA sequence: TGTGCCAGCAGAATGGACAGGGCATTTGAGACCCAGTACTTC. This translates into CASRMDRAFETQYF.

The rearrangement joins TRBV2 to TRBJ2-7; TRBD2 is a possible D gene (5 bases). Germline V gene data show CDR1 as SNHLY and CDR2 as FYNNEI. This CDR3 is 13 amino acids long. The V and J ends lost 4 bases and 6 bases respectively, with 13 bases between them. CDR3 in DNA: TGTGCCAGCAGTGTTAGACGGGGTCCCGAGCAGTACTTC. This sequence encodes CASSVRRGPEQYF.

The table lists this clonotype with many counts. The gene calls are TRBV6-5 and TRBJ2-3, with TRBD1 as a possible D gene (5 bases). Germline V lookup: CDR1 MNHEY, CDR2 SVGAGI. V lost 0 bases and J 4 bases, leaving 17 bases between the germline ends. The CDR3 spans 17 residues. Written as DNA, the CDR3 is TGTGCCAGCAGTTACTCAGTCATCCCGAAGGGGCCAGATACGCAGTATTTT. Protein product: CASSYSVIPKGPDTQYF.